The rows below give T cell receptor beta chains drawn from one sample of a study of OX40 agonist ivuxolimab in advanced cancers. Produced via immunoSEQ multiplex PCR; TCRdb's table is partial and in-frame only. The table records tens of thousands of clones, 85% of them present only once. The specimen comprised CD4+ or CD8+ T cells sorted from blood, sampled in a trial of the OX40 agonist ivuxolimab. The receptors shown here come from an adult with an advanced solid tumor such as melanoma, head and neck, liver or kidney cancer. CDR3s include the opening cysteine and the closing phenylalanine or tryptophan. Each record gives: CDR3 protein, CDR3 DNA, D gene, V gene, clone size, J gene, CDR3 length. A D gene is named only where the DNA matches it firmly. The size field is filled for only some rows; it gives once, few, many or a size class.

CDR3aa: CASSVATRLQETQYF
CDR3nt: TGTGCCAGCAGCGTAGCTACTCGACTCCAGGAGACCCAGTACTTC
d_gene: -
v_gene: TRBV9
abundance: -
j_gene: TRBJ2-5
len: 15

CDR3aa: CASSQFRSTPYEQYF
CDR3nt: TGTGCCAGCAGTCAATTCAGGTCCACCCCCTACGAGCAGTACTTC
d_gene: -
v_gene: TRBV7-2
abundance: -
j_gene: TRBJ2-7
len: 15

CDR3aa: CASNMGGIQETQYF
CDR3nt: TGTGCCAGCAATATGGGAGGAATCCAAGAGACCCAGTACTTC
d_gene: -
v_gene: TRBV6-1
abundance: once
j_gene: TRBJ2-5
len: 14

CDR3aa: CASSVQENTEAFF
CDR3nt: TGCGCCAGCAGCGTGCAGGAGAACACTGAAGCTTTCTTT
d_gene: -
v_gene: TRBV5-1
abundance: many
j_gene: TRBJ1-1
len: 13

CDR3aa: CASSQDEGGTNNQPQHF
CDR3nt: TGTGCCAGCAGCCAAGACGAAGGAGGGACCAACAATCAGCCCCAGCATTTT
d_gene: -
v_gene: TRBV14
abundance: -
j_gene: TRBJ1-5
len: 17

CDR3aa: CASSQGPLGETQYF
CDR3nt: TGTGCCAGCAGCCAAGGACCCCTAGGGGAGACCCAGTACTTC
d_gene: -
v_gene: TRBV5-5
abundance: few
j_gene: TRBJ2-5
len: 14

CDR3aa: CASRRTGMNTEAFF
CDR3nt: TGTGCCAGCAGGAGGACAGGAATGAACACTGAAGCTTTCTTT
d_gene: TRBD1
v_gene: TRBV7-9
abundance: -
j_gene: TRBJ1-1
len: 14

CDR3aa: CASSLIGSTDTQYF
CDR3nt: TGTGCCAGCAGCTTAATAGGGTCCACAGATACGCAGTATTTT
d_gene: -
v_gene: TRBV7-3
abundance: -
j_gene: TRBJ2-3
len: 14

CDR3aa: CAGSTAYQPQHF
CDR3nt: TGTGCCGGGTCGACAGCTTATCAGCCCCAGCATTTT
d_gene: -
v_gene: TRBV28
abundance: few
j_gene: TRBJ1-5
len: 12

CDR3aa: CASSSGSAGNEKLFF
CDR3nt: TGTGCCAGCAGTTCGGGGTCCGCGGGTAATGAAAAACTGTTTTTT
d_gene: -
v_gene: TRBV27
abundance: once
j_gene: TRBJ1-4
len: 15

CDR3aa: CASSYTSNPRDQPQHF
CDR3nt: TGTGCCAGCTCCTACACCTCAAATCCCAGGGACCAGCCCCAGCATTTT
d_gene: -
v_gene: TRBV18
abundance: -
j_gene: TRBJ1-5
len: 16